This is a list of T cell receptor beta chains from one sample in a study of T cells in Graves' hyperthyroidism and ophthalmopathy. TCRdb re-analysed the multiplex PCR reads in MiXCR, keeping a single row per CDR3 protein. The sample lists 450,000 to 600,000 distinct CDR3 sequences; approximately 15% were seen once. Sequencing input: blood. The receptors come from a woman in her thirties or forties with Graves' hyperthyroidism. CDR3s include the opening cysteine and the closing phenylalanine or tryptophan. A D gene is named only where the DNA matches it firmly. Expanded clones get a size class; other rows say once, few or many, or leave the size out.

clone_size: few
d_call: TRBD1
j_call: TRBJ1-3
v_call: TRBV5-1
cdr3_nt: TGCGCCAGCAGCTTTAAAACTGGGACAGATCCTTCCTCTGGAAACACCATATATTTT
cdr3_aa: CASSFKTGTDPSSGNTIYF

clone_size: NA
d_call: NA
j_call: TRBJ1-1
v_call: TRBV5-1
cdr3_nt: TGCGCCAGCAGCTTGAGTCCAGGGCGGTACACTGAAGCTTTCTTT
cdr3_aa: CASSLSPGRYTEAFF

clone_size: many
d_call: NA
j_call: TRBJ2-5
v_call: TRBV2
cdr3_nt: TGTGCCAGCAGTGATAGGTTGGCTACCCAAGAGACCCAGTACTTC
cdr3_aa: CASSDRLATQETQYF

clone_size: many
d_call: NA
j_call: TRBJ2-3
v_call: TRBV20-1
cdr3_nt: TGCAGTGCTAGAGTTGTGGGCGCAGATACGCAGTATTTT
cdr3_aa: CSARVVGADTQYF

clone_size: once
d_call: TRBD1
j_call: TRBJ1-2
v_call: TRBV6-1
cdr3_nt: TGTGCCAGCAGCCCGCCACAGGGGGTTCGCTACACCTTC
cdr3_aa: CASSPPQGVRYTF

clone_size: many
d_call: NA
j_call: TRBJ2-7
v_call: TRBV11-2
cdr3_nt: TGTGCCAGCAGCTTGCAGCACGAGCAGTACTTC
cdr3_aa: CASSLQHEQYF

clone_size: NA
d_call: NA
j_call: TRBJ2-7
v_call: TRBV14
cdr3_nt: TGTGCCAGCAGCCAAGCCCCGGGCGGTAGGTACGAGCAGTACTTC
cdr3_aa: CASSQAPGGRYEQYF

clone_size: once
d_call: NA
j_call: TRBJ1-2
v_call: TRBV7-8
cdr3_nt: TGTGCCAGCAGCCTGGACATTCGGGATCATGGCTACACCTTC
cdr3_aa: CASSLDIRDHGYTF

clone_size: NA
d_call: NA
j_call: TRBJ2-5
v_call: TRBV15
cdr3_nt: TGTGCCGCCAGCAGGGGGGCCATGAGTACGGAGACCCAGTACTTC
cdr3_aa: CAASRGAMSTETQYF

clone_size: many
d_call: TRBD1
j_call: TRBJ1-1
v_call: TRBV7-8
cdr3_nt: TGTGCCAGCAGCAACAGGGGTGCCACTGAAGCTTTCTTT
cdr3_aa: CASSNRGATEAFF

clone_size: few
d_call: NA
j_call: TRBJ2-6
v_call: TRBV6-1
cdr3_nt: TGTGCCAGCAGTGAAACCACCACAGGCTCTGGGGCCAACGTCCTGACTTTC
cdr3_aa: CASSETTTGSGANVLTF

clone_size: NA
d_call: TRBD1
j_call: TRBJ2-4
v_call: TRBV18
cdr3_nt: TGTGCCAGCTCACCCGACAGGGAGAACATTCAGTACTTC
cdr3_aa: CASSPDRENIQYF

clone_size: NA
d_call: TRBD1
j_call: TRBJ2-5
v_call: TRBV2
cdr3_nt: TGTGCCAGCAGAAGACAGGGAGATGAGACCCAGTACTTC
cdr3_aa: CASRRQGDETQYF

clone_size: many
d_call: NA
j_call: TRBJ2-7
v_call: TRBV6-1
cdr3_nt: TGTGCCTCGTGCCGGGACTCCTCCTCCTACGAGCAGTACTTC
cdr3_aa: CASCRDSSSYEQYF

clone_size: many
d_call: NA
j_call: TRBJ2-1
v_call: TRBV15
cdr3_nt: TGTGCCACCAACGTTGAGAGCGCTCTGAGCTCCTACAATGAGCAGTTCTTC
cdr3_aa: CATNVESALSSYNEQFF

clone_size: few
d_call: TRBD2
j_call: TRBJ2-1
v_call: TRBV9
cdr3_nt: TGTGCCAGCAGCGTGGCTAGCGGGAGCGGTAATGAGCAGTTCTTC
cdr3_aa: CASSVASGSGNEQFF

clone_size: few
d_call: TRBD2
j_call: TRBJ2-1
v_call: TRBV5-1
cdr3_nt: TGCGCCAGCAGCTTGGGGGGACTAGCGGGAGAAATGGTCCTAAGACGCTCCTACAATGAGCAGTTCTTC
cdr3_aa: CASSLGGLAGEMVLRRSYNEQFF

clone_size: many
d_call: NA
j_call: TRBJ2-5
v_call: TRBV18
cdr3_nt: TGTGCCAGCTCACCACGGCAAGAGGAGACCCAGTACTTC
cdr3_aa: CASSPRQEETQYF

clone_size: many
d_call: NA
j_call: TRBJ2-7
v_call: TRBV2
cdr3_nt: TGTGCCAGCAGTGATCGAACCGCCGCTTCCGAGCAGTACTTC
cdr3_aa: CASSDRTAASEQYF

clone_size: many
d_call: NA
j_call: TRBJ1-1
v_call: TRBV7-2
cdr3_nt: TGTGCCAGCAGCTTACGTCAGGACCCGAACACTGAAGCTTTCTTT
cdr3_aa: CASSLRQDPNTEAFF

clone_size: few
d_call: TRBD1
j_call: TRBJ2-7
v_call: TRBV30
cdr3_nt: TGTGCCTGGAGTGAAGGGACAGGGCTTATTTACGAGCAGTACTTC
cdr3_aa: CAWSEGTGLIYEQYF

clone_size: many
d_call: TRBD1
j_call: TRBJ2-3
v_call: TRBV20-1
cdr3_nt: TGCAGTGCTAGCCCCGGGACAGGAGGCACAGATACGCAGTATTTT
cdr3_aa: CSASPGTGGTDTQYF

clone_size: NA
d_call: NA
j_call: TRBJ1-1
v_call: TRBV6-2/TRBV6-3
cdr3_nt: TGTGCCAGCAGCTCGACAAAGAACGCTGAAGCTTTCTTT
cdr3_aa: CASSSTKNAEAFF

clone_size: few
d_call: TRBD2
j_call: TRBJ2-5
v_call: TRBV5-1
cdr3_nt: TGCGCCAGCAGCGTGAGACTAGCGGGCCGTCAAGAGACCCAGTACTTC
cdr3_aa: CASSVRLAGRQETQYF

clone_size: many
d_call: NA
j_call: TRBJ1-1
v_call: TRBV18
cdr3_nt: TGTGCCAGCTCACCACTACCGGGACCGGGATTTGAAGCTTTCTTT
cdr3_aa: CASSPLPGPGFEAFF

clone_size: many
d_call: TRBD2
j_call: TRBJ2-2
v_call: TRBV6-2/TRBV6-3
cdr3_nt: TGTGCCAGCAGAACTAGCGGGCAGAACACCGGGGAGCTGTTTTTT
cdr3_aa: CASRTSGQNTGELFF

clone_size: many
d_call: TRBD1
j_call: TRBJ2-4
v_call: TRBV12-3/TRBV12-4
cdr3_nt: TGTGCCAGCAGTATAGGGACAGGGGAAGACATTCAGTACTTC
cdr3_aa: CASSIGTGEDIQYF

clone_size: many
d_call: TRBD1
j_call: TRBJ1-5
v_call: TRBV12-3/TRBV12-4
cdr3_nt: TGTGCCAGCAGTCCCCAGGGGGCTGGGAATCAGCCCCAGCATTTT
cdr3_aa: CASSPQGAGNQPQHF

clone_size: NA
d_call: NA
j_call: TRBJ1-2
v_call: TRBV5-1
cdr3_nt: TGCGCCAGCAGCTTAGGACAGACTCCAAACTATGGCTACACCTTC
cdr3_aa: CASSLGQTPNYGYTF

clone_size: NA
d_call: NA
j_call: TRBJ2-2
v_call: TRBV19
cdr3_nt: TGTGCCAGTAGTATTATGTCAGTGAACACCGGGGAGCTGTTTTTT
cdr3_aa: CASSIMSVNTGELFF

clone_size: NA
d_call: NA
j_call: TRBJ2-6
v_call: TRBV28
cdr3_nt: TGTGCCAGCAGCCCCTGGACAGACCAAGCCTCTGGGGCCAACGTCCTGACTTTC
cdr3_aa: CASSPWTDQASGANVLTF

clone_size: many
d_call: TRBD1
j_call: TRBJ2-2
v_call: TRBV20-1
cdr3_nt: TGCAGTGCTCACCCCGGGACAGGGGCGTCCAACACCGGGGAGCTGTTTTTT
cdr3_aa: CSAHPGTGASNTGELFF

clone_size: many
d_call: NA
j_call: TRBJ2-3
v_call: TRBV20-1
cdr3_nt: TGCAGTGCTAGAGTCGAGAGCACAGATACGCAGTATTTT
cdr3_aa: CSARVESTDTQYF

clone_size: NA
d_call: NA
j_call: TRBJ2-2
v_call: TRBV9
cdr3_nt: TGTGCCAGCAGCGTTAGGGTTGCCGGGGAGCTGTTTTTT
cdr3_aa: CASSVRVAGELFF

clone_size: NA
d_call: NA
j_call: TRBJ1-2
v_call: TRBV7-9
cdr3_nt: TGTGCCAGCAGCTCTCAGGGAAAGGGTAACTATGGCTACACCTTC
cdr3_aa: CASSSQGKGNYGYTF

clone_size: many
d_call: TRBD2
j_call: TRBJ2-5
v_call: TRBV12-3/TRBV12-4
cdr3_nt: TGTGCCAGCAGTCAAAGCGGGGAAGAGACCCAGTACTTC
cdr3_aa: CASSQSGEETQYF

clone_size: many
d_call: NA
j_call: TRBJ2-3
v_call: TRBV7-2
cdr3_nt: TGTGCCAGCAGCCCCAAACGGGCCCCTATTTCAGAAGATACGCAGTATTTT
cdr3_aa: CASSPKRAPISEDTQYF

clone_size: many
d_call: TRBD1
j_call: TRBJ1-4
v_call: TRBV7-2
cdr3_nt: TGTGCCAGCAGCTCCCGACAGGGAGGGAATGAAAAACTGTTTTTT
cdr3_aa: CASSSRQGGNEKLFF

clone_size: few
d_call: TRBD2
j_call: TRBJ2-5
v_call: TRBV5-1
cdr3_nt: TGCGCCAGCAGCTTGCCTAGCGGGAGGGCCCTAGAGACCCAGTACTTC
cdr3_aa: CASSLPSGRALETQYF

clone_size: NA
d_call: NA
j_call: TRBJ1-3
v_call: TRBV30
cdr3_nt: TGTGCCTGTAATCAGTGGGGCTCTGGAAACGCCATATATTTT
cdr3_aa: CACNQWGSGNAIYF

clone_size: many
d_call: TRBD2
j_call: TRBJ2-1
v_call: TRBV20-1
cdr3_nt: TGCAGTGCTCCCCCTTGGGGTAGCGGGAGTTCCTACAATGAGCAGTTCTTC
cdr3_aa: CSAPPWGSGSSYNEQFF

clone_size: many
d_call: NA
j_call: TRBJ2-5
v_call: TRBV18
cdr3_nt: TGTGCCAGCTCACCACTAGCGGAGAGCCAAGAGACCCAGTACTTC
cdr3_aa: CASSPLAESQETQYF

clone_size: many
d_call: NA
j_call: TRBJ1-5
v_call: TRBV20-1
cdr3_nt: TGCAGTGCCAGCGAGGGTTCGAGCAATCAGCCCCAGCATTTT
cdr3_aa: CSASEGSSNQPQHF

clone_size: many
d_call: NA
j_call: TRBJ2-7
v_call: TRBV5-5
cdr3_nt: TGTGCCAGCAGCATCCTAGTGGGGGCCTACGAGCAGTACTTC
cdr3_aa: CASSILVGAYEQYF

clone_size: NA
d_call: NA
j_call: TRBJ1-6
v_call: TRBV11-2
cdr3_nt: TGTGCCAGCAGTCCCGGACATCCTCTGAGCTCCTATAATTCACCCCTCCACTTT
cdr3_aa: CASSPGHPLSSYNSPLHF

clone_size: few
d_call: TRBD1
j_call: TRBJ1-3
v_call: TRBV6-5
cdr3_nt: TGTGCCAGCAGTTACCAGACAGGGGCTGGAAACACCATATATTTT
cdr3_aa: CASSYQTGAGNTIYF

clone_size: few
d_call: TRBD1
j_call: TRBJ2-6
v_call: TRBV11-3
cdr3_nt: TGTGCCAGCAGCCCCGGGACAGGGGGCGCGTCTGGGGCCAACGTCCTGACTTTC
cdr3_aa: CASSPGTGGASGANVLTF

clone_size: NA
d_call: TRBD2
j_call: TRBJ2-7
v_call: TRBV20-1
cdr3_nt: TGCAGTGCGGTGTTAAGCGGGAGGGGCTACGAGCAGTACTTC
cdr3_aa: CSAVLSGRGYEQYF

clone_size: NA
d_call: NA
j_call: TRBJ1-5
v_call: TRBV5-1
cdr3_nt: TGCGCCAGCAGATTGATGGACAATCAGCCCCAGCATTTT
cdr3_aa: CASRLMDNQPQHF

clone_size: many
d_call: NA
j_call: TRBJ2-3
v_call: TRBV12-3/TRBV12-4
cdr3_nt: TGTGCCAGCAGTGGTACTCTAGAGGAGTCAGATACGCAGTATTTT
cdr3_aa: CASSGTLEESDTQYF

clone_size: few
d_call: NA
j_call: TRBJ2-1
v_call: TRBV2
cdr3_nt: TGTGCCAGCAGTGAAGGTCCCCGGGTCAGCTCCTACAATGAGCAGTTCTTC
cdr3_aa: CASSEGPRVSSYNEQFF